This T cell receptor beta chain stems from a study of blood T cells in healthy people across ages. Each of the donors had around 10 milliliters of peripheral blood drawn into EDTA-treated Vacutainer tubes. Isolation yielded PBMCs, at least 6.5 million per sample, in every case. Per sample, at least 6 micrograms of total RNA were extracted. Germline CDR1 is SGDLS and CDR2 is YYNGEE. The germline V and J ends were trimmed by 2 bases and 0 bases, with 16 bases remaining between them. This CDR3 is 17 amino acids long. Together with a sample-barcoded 5' primer, a J-beta primer mix was included in a second PCR lasting about 7 to 12 cycles. Using its own MiXCR run on the 5' RACE reads, TCRdb lists one record per CDR3 protein. The top ten clones hold 20% to 25% of a sample with 730,000 or so distinct CDR3 sequences, around 40% of them seen once. This clonotype occurred a few times.

Sequenced sample: blood. The TCR originated in a woman in her sixties or seventies in good health. V is TRBV9 and J is TRBJ2-3; D is unclear. The CDR3 spells CASSVSHTPVSTDTQYF. For the CDR3, the DNA is TGTGCCAGCAGCGTTTCCCACACCCCCGTTAGCACAGATACGCAGTATTTT.